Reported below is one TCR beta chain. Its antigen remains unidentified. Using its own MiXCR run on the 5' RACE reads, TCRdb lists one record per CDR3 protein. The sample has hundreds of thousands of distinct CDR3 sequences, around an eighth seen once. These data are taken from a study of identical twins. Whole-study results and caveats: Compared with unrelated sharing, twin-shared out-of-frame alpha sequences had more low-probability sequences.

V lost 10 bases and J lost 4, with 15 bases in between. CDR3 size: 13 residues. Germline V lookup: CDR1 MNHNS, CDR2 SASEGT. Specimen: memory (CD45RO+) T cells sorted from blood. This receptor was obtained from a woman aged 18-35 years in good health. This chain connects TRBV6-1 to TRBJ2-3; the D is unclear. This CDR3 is CAITKMNADTQYF. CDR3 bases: TGTGCCATCACAAAGATGAATGCAGATACGCAGTATTTT.